This T cell receptor (beta chain) was profiled in a study of radiotherapy plus CTLA-4 blockade in lung cancer. Sequencing was performed with immunoSEQ multiplex PCR; in TCRdb, only in-frame clones are kept and a portion is missing. The table records more than 55,000 clones, 77% of them present only once. Germline V lookup: CDR1 SGHTA, CDR2 FQGNSA. After removal of 1 base from V and 0 bases from J, the junction contained 6 bases not matched to a gene. CDR3 length: 16 amino acids. The gene calls are TRBV7-2 and TRBJ2-7; TRBD1 matches at 7 bases. This TCR derives from a human donor with non-small cell lung cancer who had a partial response to radiotherapy plus ipilimumab. This material consisted of peripheral blood, taken from a patient treated with radiotherapy plus ipilimumab. The CDR3 protein is CASSLEGTASSYEQYF. The DNA of the CDR3 is TGTGCCAGCAGCTTAGAAGGGACAGCTAGCTCCTACGAGCAGTACTTC.